This TCR beta chain originates from a study of blood T cells in healthy people across ages. Combining a sample-barcoded 5' primer with a J-beta primer mix, a second PCR ran for 7 to 11 cycles. All cDNA molecules were each tagged by a template-switch adaptor with 12 random nucleotides. TCRdb reprocessed the 5' RACE reads via MiXCR and lists one record per CDR3 protein. Seen here are 1.5 million to 1.8 million distinct CDR3 sequences, approximately 43% observed once, and the top ten hold over 3.5%. The donors, aged 6 to 90, were healthy Caucasians from Russia. Deletions cut 6 bases from V and 8 bases from J, with 13 bases between. The CDR3 is 11 amino acids. Germline V gene lookup returns CDR1 DFQATT and CDR2 SNEGSKA (reference sequence).

Material: blood. The genes are TRBV20-1 and TRBJ1-1; D is ambiguous. The TCR sequence derives from a woman younger than 35 in good health. The chain's CDR3 is CSAPFLGEAFF. CDR3 sequence (DNA): TGCAGTGCCCCCTTCTTGGGAGAAGCTTTCTTT.